This T cell receptor (beta chain) was recovered during a study of blood T cell repertoires in COVID-19. This CDR3 is 12 amino acids long. The V and J ends lost 7 bases and 10 bases respectively, with 11 bases between them. Germline V gene sequence: CDR1 MNHEY, CDR2 SMNVEV (reference sequence). Clones were read by immunoSEQ multiplex PCR, and TCRdb kept only the in-frame ones, dropping some. Here the sample spans tens of thousands of clones, roughly 82% being singletons. The chain is built from TRBV27 and TRBJ1-6, with a tentative D call TRBD1 (6 bases). The TCR sequence derives from a human donor in a cohort sampled during active COVID-19. The specimen sequenced was peripheral blood. The CDR3 protein is CASTAGESPLHF. The CDR3 nucleotides are TGTGCCAGCACTGCAGGGGAGTCACCCCTCCACTTT.